This TCR beta chain came from a study of cytomegalovirus exposure and HLA in healthy donors. Overall study results and limits: Fewer N-insertions than the 666-donor mean were reportedly shown by an Asian-associated ancestry cluster in a later analysis. In a later analysis, HLA-associated TCR beta chains were more clonally expanded than equally common others. Earlier results showed most TCR beta V segments being productive about 87% or about 30% of the time.

The CDR3 loop spans 16 amino acids. The V gene lost 7 bases and the J gene lost 0 bases, with 14 bases spanning the gap. Germline lookup yields CDR1 SGDLS and CDR2 YYNGEE. PCR was performed using 60 Vbeta and 13 Jbeta primers. Libraries were prepared by immunoSEQ multiplex PCR; TCRdb keeps only in-frame clonotypes and omits some of them. This sample has 100,000 to 150,000 clones, with more than 9% found just once. About this clone itself: Its antigen is not known.

Sequencing was done on a sample of PBMCs. The chain combines TRBV9 with TRBJ2-6, with D unclear. This receptor was identified in a woman between 18 and 29 years old in good health and CMV-seropositive. DNA for the CDR3: TGTGCCAGCCACAGTGACCCCTCCTCTGGGGCCAACGTCCTGACTTTC. Translating it yields CASHSDPSSGANVLTF. The full variable domain, its missing parts supplied by reference TRBV9 and TRBJ2-6, is DSGVTQTPKHLITATGQRVTLRCSPRSGDLSVYWYQQSLDQGLQFLIQYYNGEERAKGNILERFSAQQFPDLHSELNLSSLELGDSALYFCASHSDPSSGANVLTFGAGSRLTVL.